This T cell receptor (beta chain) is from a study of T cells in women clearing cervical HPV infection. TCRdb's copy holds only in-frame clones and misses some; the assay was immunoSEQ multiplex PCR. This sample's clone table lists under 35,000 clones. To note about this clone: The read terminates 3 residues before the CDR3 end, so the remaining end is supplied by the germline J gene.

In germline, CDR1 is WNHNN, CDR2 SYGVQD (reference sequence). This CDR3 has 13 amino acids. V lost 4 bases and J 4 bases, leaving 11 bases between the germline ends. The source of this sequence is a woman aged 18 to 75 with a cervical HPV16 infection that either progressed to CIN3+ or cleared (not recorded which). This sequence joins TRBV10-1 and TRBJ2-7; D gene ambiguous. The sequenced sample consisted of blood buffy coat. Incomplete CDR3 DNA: TGCGCCAGCAGTGCCACAGAACAATACGAG. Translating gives CASSATEQYE. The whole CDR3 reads CASSATEQYEQYF.